The 17 T cell receptor beta chains below all came from one sample that was sequenced in a study of T cell responses to AZD1222 COVID-19 vaccine. The repertoire was sequenced with immunoSEQ multiplex PCR; TCRdb's copy has only in-frame clones and lacks some. The data show nearly 100,000 clones, about 88% seen once. The source was peripheral blood, collected on day 0 of AZD1222 vaccination. All receptors derive from an adult in good health.

The chain couples TRBV5-1 to TRBJ2-5; the match to TRBD1 covers 8 bases. Per germline, CDR1 SGHRS and CDR2 YFSETQ. V lost 5 bases, J lost 4 bases, and 10 bases stayed unmatched. The CDR3 spans 15 residues. DNA of the CDR3: TGCGCCAGCAGACCGCGCGGACAGGGATTAGAGACCCAGTACTTC. Translated, it gives CASRPRGQGLETQYF.

The chain recombines TRBV19 with TRBJ1-3, with TRBD1 identical over 10 bases. V trimming: 1 base; J trimming: 0 bases; junction bases outside the gene matches: 12. CDR3 length equals 20 residues. Germline loops: CDR1 LNHDA, CDR2 SQIVND (reference sequence). The CDR3 region is CASSIVGGQGTPSSGNTIYF. CDR3 sequence (DNA): TGTGCCAGTAGTATAGTAGGGGGACAGGGGACTCCGAGCTCTGGAAACACCATATATTTT.

The chain carries TRBV7-9 and TRBJ1-1; the D is unclear. The CDR3 has 13 residues. The ends were cut back, 5 bases at V and 1 base at J, with 8 bases in the middle. The V gene's germline CDR1 is SEHNR and CDR2 FQNEAQ (reference sequence). Here the CDR3 DNA reads TGTGCCAGCAGCCGCTCCGGGAACACTGAAGCTTTCTTT. It codes for CASSRSGNTEAFF. Based on the CDR3 plus reference TRBV7-9 and TRBJ1-1, the full variable domain is DTGVSQNPRHKITKRGQNVTFRCDPISEHNRLYWYRQTLGQGPEFLTYFQNEAQLEKSRLLSDRFSAERPKGSFSTLEIQRTEQGDSAMYLCASSRSGNTEAFFGQGTRLTVV.

The chain is built from TRBV7-2 and TRBJ2-4; 7 bases fit TRBD1. This CDR3 is built from 16 residues. J was trimmed by 0 bases and V by 4 bases; bases with no gene match: 6. The V gene's germline CDR1 is SGHTA and CDR2 FQGNSA. The CDR3 DNA is TGTGCCAGCAGCTCCGGACAGGTACTAGCCAAAAACATTCAGTACTTC. Translating gives CASSSGQVLAKNIQYF.

The V call is TRBV18, the J call TRBJ1-1; unclear D gene. CDR3 length equals 15 residues. Germline V lookup: CDR1 KGHSH, CDR2 LQKENI. Trimming pared 2 bases from V and 0 bases from J, leaving 10 bases between. Here the CDR3 DNA reads TGTGCCAGCTCACCAAGCGAGGTGGTGAACACTGAAGCTTTCTTT. Amino acids: CASSPSEVVNTEAFF.

The V and J genes are TRBV6-5 and TRBJ1-6, with TRBD1 matching over 7 bases. CDR3 size: 12 residues. Losses at the gene ends were 4 bases for V and 18 bases for J; bases not matched to a gene: 9. The germline gives CDR1 MNHEY, CDR2 SVGAGI. Here the CDR3 reads CASSSRQGGRHF. Here the CDR3 DNA reads TGTGCCAGCAGTTCACGACAGGGAGGGCGCCACTTT.

V is TRBV3-1 (or the pseudogene TRBV3-2) and J is TRBJ2-1; D unclear. Germline V gene data show CDR1 as LGHDT and CDR2 as YNNKEL (reference sequence). Trimming shortened V by 3 bases and J by 7 bases, and 4 bases separated the two germline ends. CDR3 length equals 11 residues. The chain's CDR3 is CASSQINEQFF. CDR3 nucleotides: TGTGCCAGCAGCCAGATAAATGAGCAGTTCTTC.

V usage is TRBV29-1 and J usage is TRBJ2-3; TRBD2 aligns across 13 bases. CDR3 length: 15 amino acids. In germline, CDR1 is SQVTM, CDR2 ANQGSEA. The CDR3 region has the DNA TGCAGTGCTTTACCGACTAGCGGGGGGACAGATACGCAGTATTTT. Residues: CSALPTSGGTDTQYF.

The CDR3 loop is CASSPQRTSGVKEQFF. CDR3 DNA: TGCGCCAGCAGCCCCCAGAGGACTAGCGGGGTGAAAGAGCAGTTCTTC. The chain recombines TRBV4-3 with TRBJ2-1, with TRBD2 identical over 12 bases. Germline V gives CDR1 LGHNA, CDR2 YSLEER. Trimming removed 4 bases from V and 10 bases from J; junction bases left unmatched: 11. CDR3 size: 16 residues.

The rearrangement uses TRBV5-6 and TRBJ1-5, with D perhaps matching TRBD1 (6 bases). This CDR3 contains 14 residues. Trimming left V 4 bases short and J 4 bases short, with 12 bases between. Per the germline V gene, CDR1 is SGHDT and CDR2 is YYEEEE. The CDR3 protein is CASSRQVGNQPQHF. CDR3 nucleotide sequence: TGTGCCAGCAGCAGACAGGTAGGAAATCAGCCCCAGCATTTT.

The chain employs TRBV7-2 and TRBJ1-6; 7 nucleotides match TRBD1. Germline V lookup: CDR1 SGHTA, CDR2 FQGNSA. The J segment lost 13 bases and the V segment lost 2 bases, leaving 5 bases of the junction unmatched. The CDR3 has 13 amino acids. The chain's CDR3 is CASSLPTGYPLHF. The CDR3 coding sequence is TGTGCCAGCAGCTTACCGACAGGGTACCCCCTCCACTTT.

The V call is TRBV18, the J call TRBJ2-7; D is possibly TRBD1 (6 bases). This CDR3 contains 15 residues. V shed 3 bases and J shed 2 bases, with 14 bases lying between them. Germline V CDR1 and CDR2: KGHSH, LQKENI. This CDR3 reads CASSPQTGSTYEQYF. The CDR3 nucleotides are TGTGCCAGCTCACCGCAAACAGGGTCCACCTACGAGCAGTACTTC.

The rearrangement joins TRBV27 to TRBJ1-1; the match to TRBD1 covers 8 bases. Germline V gene sequence: CDR1 MNHEY, CDR2 SMNVEV (reference sequence). The CDR3 consists of 13 residues. V dropped 7 bases and J dropped 3; count of bases not matched to a gene: 4. The CDR3 is CASKRTGYTEAFF. CDR3 in DNA: TGTGCCAGCAAAAGGACAGGGTACACTGAAGCTTTCTTT.

The CDR3 here is CASRFEDSNYGYTF. As DNA, the CDR3 is TGTGCCAGCAGATTTGAAGACTCTAACTATGGCTACACCTTC. The chain has TRBV6-5 and TRBJ1-2; D gene unclear. The V end lost 6 bases, the J end lost 0 bases, and 11 bases lay between the germline ends. CDR3 length: 14 amino acids. Germline CDR1 reads MNHEY; CDR2 reads SVGAGI.

The J gene is TRBJ2-3, the V gene TRBV7-9, with 9 positions matching TRBD1. The V segment lost 2 bases and the J segment 1 base; nucleotides outside the gene matches: 4. Germline values: CDR1 SEHNR, CDR2 FQNEAQ (reference sequence). The length of the CDR3 is 16 residues. The CDR3 here is CASSLSQGARTDTQYF. CDR3 bases: TGTGCCAGCAGCTTATCACAGGGGGCCCGCACAGATACGCAGTATTTT.

CDR3 coding DNA: TGTGCCAGCCAATTAACCTACGAGCAGTACTTC. Translated, it gives CASQLTYEQYF. The gene calls are TRBV6-5 and TRBJ2-7; D unresolved. The CDR3 has 11 residues. Per the germline V gene, CDR1 is MNHEY and CDR2 is SVGAGI. The germline V and J ends were trimmed by 8 bases and 2 bases, with 7 bases remaining between them.

V gene TRBV6-5 combines with J gene TRBJ1-1, with 8 bases lining up with TRBD1. The germline V gene has CDR1 MNHEY and CDR2 SVGAGI. The V and J ends lost 5 bases and 11 bases, in that order; junction bases with no gene match: 10. This CDR3 is 13 amino acids long. The CDR3 nucleotides read TGTGCCAGCAGTACTGACAGGGGTTCGGTCGCTTTCTTT. This sequence encodes CASSTDRGSVAFF.